The next 11 T cell receptor beta chains were all read from a single sample in a study of cytomegalovirus exposure and HLA in healthy donors. Researchers ran the PCR with 60 Vbeta and 13 Jbeta primers. Only in-frame clones appear in the TCRdb table, and some are missing; sequencing was by immunoSEQ multiplex PCR. The sample yields 180,000 or so clones, about 79% seen once. The sequenced sample was PBMCs. Every receptor here comes from a man younger than 35 in good health and CMV-seronegative.

The rearrangement links TRBV7-8 to TRBJ1-5; D is unresolved. In germline, CDR1 is SGHVS, CDR2 FQNEAQ. This CDR3 is built from 13 residues. The ends were cut back, 0 bases at V and 5 bases at J, with 5 bases in the middle. Written as DNA, the CDR3 is TGTGCCAGCAGCTTAGCTGAGGATCAGCCCCAGCATTTT. Protein product: CASSLAEDQPQHF.

This rearrangement joins TRBV7-2 to TRBJ1-5; 7 bases are shared with TRBD1. The CDR3 is made up of 15 amino acids. CDR1 and CDR2 (germline): SGHTA, FQGNSA. V lost 5 bases and J lost 6; bases outside the gene matches: 10. Here the CDR3 DNA reads TGTGCCAGCAGCCAAAATCCGGCAGGGGGTCAGCCCCAGCATTTT. This gives the protein CASSQNPAGGQPQHF.

J is TRBJ1-2 and V is TRBV28; tentatively, D is TRBD1 (6 bases). There are 14 residues in the CDR3. V was clipped by 7 bases and J by 4 bases, with 16 bases between them. CDR1 MDHEN and CDR2 SYDVKM come from the germline V gene. The CDR3 here is CASKTGSSSYGYTF. CDR3 DNA sequence: TGTGCCAGCAAAACAGGGTCATCGTCCTATGGCTACACCTTC.

The gene calls are TRBV7-6 and TRBJ2-7, with D possibly TRBD2 on 6 matching bases. CDR1 and CDR2 from the germline V gene are SGHVS and FNYEAQ. Trimming left V 2 bases short and J 0 bases short, with 11 bases between. CDR3 size: 15 residues. This CDR3 is CASSLRGRSSYEQYF. The CDR3 DNA follows: TGTGCCAGCAGCTTACGTGGGAGGAGCTCCTACGAGCAGTACTTC.

This clone occurred once. The rearrangement uses TRBV6-5 and TRBJ1-1; 7 bases map to TRBD1. The germline V gene encodes CDR1 MNHEY and CDR2 SVGAGI. Trimming cost V 8 bases and J 3 bases; bases outside gene matches: 6. The CDR3 has 13 amino acids. CDR3 sequence reads: CASWDRGDTEAFF. The CDR3 DNA reads TGTGCCAGCTGGGACAGAGGGGACACTGAAGCTTTCTTT.

The V gene is TRBV10-2, the J gene TRBJ1-6, with 12 bases that match TRBD1. In germline, CDR1 is WSHSY, CDR2 SAAADI. The length of the CDR3 is 15 residues. The V gene end was trimmed by 8 bases and the J gene end by 10 bases; junction bases not matched to a gene: 9. Here the CDR3 DNA reads TGCGCCAGCTCCCGGGACAGGGGGCATGGCTCACCCCTCCACTTT. Its protein product is CASSRDRGHGSPLHF.

The rearrangement uses TRBV10-2 and TRBJ2-7; 14 positions match TRBD2. CDR1 is WSHSY, CDR2 SAAADI, per germline. Trimming removed 6 bases from V and 3 bases from J; junction bases left unmatched: 1. This CDR3 has 14 residues. The CDR3 DNA follows: TGCGCCAGCAGAGGACTAGCGGGAGGCTACGAGCAGTACTTC. It is translated as CASRGLAGGYEQYF.

V gene TRBV28 combines with J gene TRBJ2-3, with a weak D call TRBD2 (7 bases). Trimming removed 2 bases from V and 6 bases from J, with 15 bases in between. This CDR3 is built from 15 residues. Germline V gene lookup returns CDR1 MDHEN and CDR2 SYDVKM. CDR3 residues: CASSLRKQGGDTQYF. The CDR3 DNA reads TGTGCCAGCAGTTTACGGAAACAGGGAGGGGATACGCAGTATTTT.

Written as DNA, the CDR3 is TGCGCCAGCAGCTCACCTGGACAGGGGAATAAAGCTTTCTTT. Translating it yields CASSSPGQGNKAFF. The chain recombines TRBV5-1 with TRBJ1-1; 9 bases fit TRBD1. The J segment lost 9 bases and the V segment lost 3 bases, leaving 9 bases of the junction unmatched. From germline, CDR1 is SGHRS and CDR2 YFSETQ. The CDR3 loop spans 14 amino acids.

The chain employs TRBV7-2 and TRBJ2-7; 11 bases are a match to TRBD2. J was trimmed by 2 bases and V by 3 bases; bases with no gene match: 6. Germline V gene sequence: CDR1 SGHTA, CDR2 FQGNSA. The CDR3 sequence is 16 residues long. CDR3 nucleotides: TGTGCCAGCAGCTTGCACGGGACTAGCGGTACCTACGAGCAGTACTTC. It encodes CASSLHGTSGTYEQYF.

This sequence joins TRBV5-1 and TRBJ2-7, with D tentatively TRBD1 (7 bases). V lost 4 bases and J lost 4, with 12 bases in between. The CDR3 loop spans 13 amino acids. Germline CDR1 SGHRS, CDR2 YFSETQ. DNA for the CDR3: TGCGCCAGCAGCGAGACAGGGAGGTACGAGCAGTACTTC. The encoded protein is CASSETGRYEQYF.